Here is one TCR beta chain with its context. The sample is drawn from a study of blood T cell repertoires in COVID-19. On the study more broadly: Both acute and convalescent COVID-19 samples were obtained from the United States, Italy and Spain. T cells, B-cell-depleted T cells, or PBMCs supplied cDNA or gDNA.

Authors' data handling: Researchers report that nucleated cell counts were estimated from reference gene primer amplification. Generated by immunoSEQ multiplex PCR, the TCRdb table keeps only in-frame clones and is missing some. Clone size and V and J calls were adopted from that table, with D and trimming inferred from the DNA. The sample shows a few hundred thousand clones, roughly 89% of them seen only once. Per germline, CDR1 MNHEY and CDR2 SMNVEV (reference sequence). The CDR3 is 15 amino acids. Losses at the gene ends were 4 bases for V and 11 bases for J; bases not matched to a gene: 11. The sequenced material came from peripheral blood. This clonotype was obtained from a middle-aged woman who had recovered from COVID-19. The chain uses TRBV27 and TRBJ1-6; 7 bases fit TRBD1. CDR3 amino acids: CASSSEGARRTPLHF. The DNA for the CDR3 is TGTGCCAGCAGTTCGGAGGGGGCCCGCCGGACACCCCTCCACTTT.